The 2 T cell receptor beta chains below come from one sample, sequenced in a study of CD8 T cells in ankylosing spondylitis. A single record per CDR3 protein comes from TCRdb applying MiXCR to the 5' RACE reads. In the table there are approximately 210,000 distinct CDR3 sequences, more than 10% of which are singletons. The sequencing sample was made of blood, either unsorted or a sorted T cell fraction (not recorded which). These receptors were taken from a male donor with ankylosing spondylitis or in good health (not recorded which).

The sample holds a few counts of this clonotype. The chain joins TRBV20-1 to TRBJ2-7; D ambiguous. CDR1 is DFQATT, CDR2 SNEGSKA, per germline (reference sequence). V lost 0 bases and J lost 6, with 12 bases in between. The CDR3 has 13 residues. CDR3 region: CSARDLHPTEQYF. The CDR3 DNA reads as TGCAGTGCTAGAGATCTTCATCCGACCGAGCAGTACTTC.

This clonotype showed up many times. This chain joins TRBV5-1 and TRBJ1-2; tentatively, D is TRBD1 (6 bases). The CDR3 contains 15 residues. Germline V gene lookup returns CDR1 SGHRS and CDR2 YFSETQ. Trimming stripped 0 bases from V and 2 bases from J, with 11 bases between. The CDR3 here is CASSLGRGANYGYTF. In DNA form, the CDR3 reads TGCGCCAGCAGCTTGGGAAGGGGGGCGAACTATGGCTACACCTTC.